This entry describes one T cell receptor (beta chain). V shed 3 bases, J shed 3 bases, and the junction held 5 bases outside the gene matches. The CDR3 sequence is 16 residues long. Germline assignment: CDR1 MGHRA and CDR2 YSYEKL. The sample comes from a study of T cell changes during pregnancy in multiple sclerosis. Profiling relied on immunoSEQ multiplex PCR, and the TCRdb table lists in-frame clones only, not all of them. This table holds approximately 80,000 clones, approximately 94% found once. Material: peripheral blood, obtained in the third trimester of pregnancy. The chain recombines TRBV4-1 with TRBJ1-5, with 10 bases aligning to TRBD1. The receptor comes from a female donor with multiple sclerosis, enrolled in a pregnancy study. The CDR3 DNA sequence: TGCGCCAGCAGCCAGACCGGGACAGGGGCCAATCAGCCCCAGCATTTT. Amino acid sequence: CASSQTGTGANQPQHF.